Each of the 32 T cell receptor beta chains below was sequenced from the same sample in a study of blood T cells in healthy people across ages. Through a sample-barcoded 5' primer and a J-beta primer mix, a second PCR was run for roughly 7 to 11 cycles. TCRdb analysed the 5' RACE reads with MiXCR anew, one entry per CDR3 protein. This sample yields roughly 700,000 distinct CDR3 sequences, of which about half are seen a single time; around a third belongs to the top ten. Sequenced material: blood. Source of these receptors: a woman aged 60-70 years in good health.

The chain links TRBV28 to TRBJ2-2; D is uncertain. Germline assignment: CDR1 MDHEN and CDR2 SYDVKM. This CDR3 is built from 13 residues. V was trimmed by 5 bases and J by 5 bases, leaving 9 bases between them. The CDR3: CASSIGRTGELFF. DNA for the CDR3: TGTGCCAGCAGTATCGGACGGACCGGGGAGCTGTTTTTT.

This clonotype was observed a few times. The chain uses TRBV7-9 and TRBJ2-7, with D perhaps matching TRBD1 or TRBD2 (5 bases each). V was trimmed by 4 bases and J by 7 bases, leaving 17 bases between them. Germline V gene sequence: CDR1 SEHNR, CDR2 FQNEAQ (reference sequence). CDR3 length equals 14 residues. CDR3 sequence: CASSSTVMRGEQYF. Written as DNA, the CDR3 is TGTGCCAGCAGCTCCACGGTGATGAGGGGAGAGCAGTACTTC.

V usage is TRBV6-2 or TRBV6-3 and J usage is TRBJ2-1; 9 bases are a match to TRBD1. Germline CDR1 and CDR2: MNHEY and SVGEGT. The CDR3 has 15 amino acids. V lost 2 bases to trimming and J lost 7 bases; unmatched junction nucleotides: 6. The CDR3, as DNA: TGTGCCAGCAGTTACGGACAGGGGTGGAGAAATGAGCAGTTCTTC. It encodes CASSYGQGWRNEQFF.

The chain carries TRBV12-3 or TRBV12-4 and TRBJ1-4; possibly TRBD1 for D (5 bases). The ends were cut back, 2 bases at V and 0 bases at J, with 13 bases in the middle. The CDR3 extends over 17 amino acids. As DNA, the CDR3 is TGTGCCAGCAGTTTACGGGACCCCTCTGCAACTAATGAAAAACTGTTTTTT. Protein: CASSLRDPSATNEKLFF.

The rearrangement links TRBV7-2 to TRBJ2-1; maybe TRBD2 (5 bases). V was cut by 4 bases and J by 6 bases, with 10 bases left in between. The germline V gene has CDR1 SGHTA and CDR2 FQGNSA. There are 13 residues in the CDR3. The DNA of the CDR3 is TGTGCCAGCAGCTCCCGAGGAGGCAATGAGCAGTTCTTC. The encoded protein is CASSSRGGNEQFF.

The table lists this clonotype with many counts. V and J are TRBV29-1 and TRBJ2-7, with 7 bases lining up with TRBD1. Germline CDR1 and CDR2: SQVTM and ANQGSEA. The CDR3 is 15 residues long. V lost 5 bases, J lost 0 bases, and 10 bases stayed unmatched. CDR3 loop: CSVLTQTGSSYEQYF. Here the CDR3 DNA reads TGCAGCGTTTTAACTCAGACAGGGAGCTCCTACGAGCAGTACTTC.

This clonotype was recorded a few times. The CDR3 is CASSYRWDSPYEQYF. The CDR3 bases are TGTGCCAGCAGTTACAGGTGGGACAGCCCCTACGAGCAGTACTTC. This chain joins TRBV6-2 or TRBV6-3 and TRBJ2-7, with 7 bases matching TRBD1. Losses at the gene ends were 2 bases for V and 2 bases for J; bases not matched to a gene: 6. CDR3 length: 15 residues. Germline lookup yields CDR1 MNHEY and CDR2 SVGEGT.

The CDR3 loop is CSAPRGATSTDTQYF. The CDR3 DNA reads TGCAGTGCCCCCCGCGGGGCAACTAGCACAGATACGCAGTATTTT. The chain recombines TRBV20-1 with TRBJ2-3; D possibly corresponds to TRBD2 (6 bases). V dropped 6 bases and J dropped 0 bases, with 16 bases sitting between them. The CDR3 length is 15 residues. Germline V gene data show CDR1 as DFQATT and CDR2 as SNEGSKA (reference sequence).

This clonotype was detected many times. This sequence joins TRBV20-1 and TRBJ2-1; D is tentatively TRBD1 or TRBD2 (5 bases each). The CDR3 consists of 15 residues. The V end was cut by 6 bases, the J end by 3 bases, with 18 bases between. Per germline, CDR1 DFQATT and CDR2 SNEGSKA (reference sequence). CDR3 in amino acids: CSAMYRRGLYNEQFF. CDR3 in DNA: TGCAGTGCCATGTATCGACGGGGCCTCTACAATGAGCAGTTCTTC.

This chain uses TRBV28 with TRBJ1-1; 10 bases line up with TRBD1. Trimming took 2 bases from V and 3 from J; bases not matched to a gene: 6. Looked up from germline, CDR1 is MDHEN and CDR2 is SYDVKM. This CDR3 contains 16 residues. The CDR3 here is CASSLKIGQGDTEAFF. DNA for the CDR3: TGTGCCAGCAGTTTAAAAATCGGACAGGGGGACACTGAAGCTTTCTTT.

The V and J genes are TRBV5-6 and TRBJ2-3; D possibly corresponds to TRBD1 (5 bases). Trimming cost V 10 bases and J 4 bases, with 16 bases left between them. The CDR3 contains 13 residues. Per germline, CDR1 SGHDT and CDR2 YYEEEE. The CDR3 bases are TGTGCCGCACGAGGCTCCAGGGCAGATACGCAGTATTTT. Its translation is CAARGSRADTQYF.

The rearrangement links TRBV7-2 to TRBJ1-5, with 7 bases fitting TRBD1. The V and J ends lost 5 bases and 5 bases, in that order; junction bases with no gene match: 9. The CDR3 covers 15 residues. Germline V gene sequence: CDR1 SGHTA, CDR2 FQGNSA. In DNA form, the CDR3 reads TGTGCCAGCAGCAACGGACAGGTTGGGCATCAGCCCCAGCATTTT. This codes for CASSNGQVGHQPQHF.

The chain links TRBV7-2 to TRBJ2-3, with TRBD2 matching over 7 bases. The germline CDR1 and CDR2 sequences are SGHTA and FQGNSA. J was trimmed by 4 bases and V by 3 bases; bases with no gene match: 4. CDR3 length: 14 residues. DNA for the CDR3: TGTGCCAGCAGCTTCGGCGGGAGTTCAGATACGCAGTATTTT. Protein product: CASSFGGSSDTQYF.

The rearrangement joins TRBV14 to TRBJ2-6; a weak D match, TRBD2 (6 bases). CDR3 length: 19 amino acids. CDR1 and CDR2 from the germline V gene are SGHDN and FVKESK. V shed 2 bases and J shed 0 bases, with 17 bases lying between them. CDR3 DNA sequence: TGTGCCAGCAGCCAAAGAGCCGGGACTCAAAGCTCTGGGGCCAACGTCCTGACTTTC. Translation: CASSQRAGTQSSGANVLTF.

In its sample, this clonotype was seen a few times. The V call is TRBV7-2, the J call TRBJ2-1; TRBD1 or TRBD2 may be the D gene (6 bases each). Trimming shortened V by 5 bases and J by 7 bases, and 18 bases separated the two germline ends. Per the germline V gene, CDR1 is SGHTA and CDR2 is FQGNSA. The CDR3 length is 15 residues. The CDR3 DNA reads TGTGCCAGCAGCCGGTCCCGGGGGCGCTGGAATGAGCAGTTCTTC. It is translated as CASSRSRGRWNEQFF.

The chain has TRBV5-1 and TRBJ1-1; D unclear. V gave up 5 bases and J gave up 1 base, with 9 bases separating them. The CDR3 covers 13 residues. The germline gives CDR1 SGHRS, CDR2 YFSETQ. CDR3 bases: TGCGCCAGCAGGCAACTGGGGAACACTGAAGCTTTCTTT. Protein sequence: CASRQLGNTEAFF.

This clonotype was detected only a few times. The V call is TRBV2, the J call TRBJ2-7, with D perhaps matching TRBD1 or TRBD2 (5 bases each). CDR3 size: 15 residues. Trimming stripped 9 bases from V and 0 bases from J, with 18 bases between. CDR1 SNHLY and CDR2 FYNNEI come from the germline V gene. CDR3 nucleotides: TGTGCCAGTTACGGGGCCGGGCGGAGCTCCTACGAGCAGTACTTC. Amino acid sequence: CASYGAGRSSYEQYF.

This clonotype was counted a few times. This chain uses TRBV29-1 with TRBJ2-7, with a weak D call TRBD2 (6 bases). CDR1 is SQVTM and CDR2 is ANQGSEA in the germline V gene. This CDR3 contains 13 residues. V lost 4 bases and J 3 bases, leaving 13 bases between the germline ends. The CDR3 coding sequence is TGCAGCGTTGGTGGGAAGGGACTCTACGAGCAGTACTTC. It is translated as CSVGGKGLYEQYF.

The chain uses TRBV5-6 and TRBJ1-1; D not resolved. This CDR3 has 13 residues. Trimming removed 4 bases from V and 3 bases from J, with 10 bases in between. Germline CDR1 SGHDT, CDR2 YYEEEE. The CDR3 DNA is TGTGCCAGCAGCGCCCTGGCCTACACTGAAGCTTTCTTT. Translating gives CASSALAYTEAFF.

The chain uses TRBV20-1 and TRBJ2-1, with D unclear. V lost 5 bases to trimming and J lost 5 bases, with 7 bases between them. CDR3 size: 11 residues. Per germline, CDR1 DFQATT and CDR2 SNEGSKA (reference sequence). CDR3 residues: CSAYTHNEQFF. The CDR3, as DNA: TGCAGTGCTTACACACACAATGAGCAGTTCTTC.

The chain combines TRBV9 with TRBJ2-1; TRBD2 agrees at 8 bases. Losses at the gene ends were 0 bases for V and 3 bases for J; bases not matched to a gene: 2. The CDR3 extends over 15 amino acids. The germline V gene has CDR1 SGDLS and CDR2 YYNGEE. CDR3 DNA: TGTGCCAGCAGCGTAGCGGGAGGGAGCTACAATGAGCAGTTCTTC. This translates into CASSVAGGSYNEQFF.

The chain employs TRBV25-1 and TRBJ2-5; TRBD2 agrees at 9 bases. This CDR3 has 18 residues. V gave up 5 bases and J gave up 2 bases; unmatched junction bases: 15. In germline, CDR1 is MGHDK, CDR2 SYGVNS. The CDR3 nucleotides are TGTGCCAGCAGTACCCGGCGGGCTAGCGGGAATCCGCAAGAGACCCAGTACTTC. Translation: CASSTRRASGNPQETQYF.

This chain links TRBV6-6 with TRBJ1-2; no clear D. This CDR3 contains 13 residues. Germline CDR1 and CDR2: MNHNY and SVGAGI (reference sequence). V was shortened by 9 bases and J by 3 bases, with 14 bases between the two germline ends. The CDR3 protein is CASSSGRDYGYTF. The CDR3 bases are TGTGCCAGTTCGTCCGGCCGGGACTATGGCTACACCTTC.

The chain links TRBV5-6 to TRBJ2-5; D possibly matches TRBD1 or TRBD2 (5 bases each). The V gene's germline CDR1 is SGHDT and CDR2 YYEEEE. CDR3 size: 14 residues. Trimming left V 7 bases short and J 1 base short, with 14 bases between. For the CDR3, the DNA is TGTGCCAGCTCCGGGACCGGACTCCAAGAGACCCAGTACTTC. Its translation is CASSGTGLQETQYF.

The chain employs TRBV28 and TRBJ2-3; perhaps TRBD2 as D (6 bases). The CDR3 contains 14 residues. The germline gives CDR1 MDHEN, CDR2 SYDVKM. The ends were cut back, 5 bases at V and 3 bases at J, with 12 bases in the middle. CDR3 nucleotide sequence: TGTGCCAGCAGTCCAGGGAGGAGGACAGATACGCAGTATTTT. It is translated as CASSPGRRTDTQYF.

This clonotype was seen a few times. V usage is TRBV29-1 and J usage is TRBJ2-1; no clear D. Trimming took 7 bases from V and 0 from J, leaving 7 bases between them. This CDR3 has 12 residues. Germline V gene sequence: CDR1 SQVTM, CDR2 ANQGSEA. The chain's CDR3 is CSATHSYNEQFF. The CDR3 DNA follows: TGCAGCGCAACTCACTCCTACAATGAGCAGTTCTTC.

The V and J genes are TRBV6-5 and TRBJ2-5; possibly TRBD2 for D (5 bases). V lost 2 bases and J lost 9, with 13 bases in between. The CDR3 runs to 13 residues. Germline loops: CDR1 MNHEY, CDR2 SVGAGI. CDR3 bases: TGTGCCAGCAGTTACAAACAGATCGGGGCCCAGTACTTC. This gives the protein CASSYKQIGAQYF.

This clonotype was counted a few times. The chain has TRBV7-9 and TRBJ2-5; the match to TRBD2 covers 7 bases. Unmatched junction bases numbered 9, after V lost 5 bases and J lost 3 bases. CDR1 and CDR2 (germline): SEHNR, FQNEAQ (reference sequence). The CDR3 totals 15 residues. This chain's CDR3 is CASSPRSGLEETQYF. The DNA for the CDR3 is TGTGCCAGCAGCCCACGGTCAGGACTAGAAGAGACCCAGTACTTC. Based on the CDR3 plus reference TRBV7-9 and TRBJ2-5, the full variable domain is DTGVSQNPRHKITKRGQNVTFRCDPISEHNRLYWYRQTLGQGPEFLTYFQNEAQLEKSRLLSDRFSAERPKGSFSTLEIQRTEQGDSAMYLCASSPRSGLEETQYFGPGTRLLVL.

The chain uses TRBV9 and TRBJ2-1, with D possibly TRBD1 on 5 matching bases. Trimming took off 0 bases at V and 8 bases at J, with 15 bases between the two ends. Germline V CDR1 and CDR2: SGDLS, YYNGEE. This CDR3 contains 15 residues. The CDR3 region is CASSVAGRVVDEQFF. In DNA form, the CDR3 reads TGTGCCAGCAGCGTAGCCGGCAGGGTCGTGGATGAGCAGTTCTTC.

The gene calls are TRBV20-1 and TRBJ2-7; maybe TRBD2 (5 bases). The germline gives CDR1 DFQATT, CDR2 SNEGSKA (reference sequence). The CDR3 length is 16 residues. Trimming stripped 0 bases from V and 1 base from J, with 16 bases between. CDR3 loop: CSARDMAGIPSYEQYF. The CDR3, as DNA: TGCAGTGCTAGAGATATGGCGGGCATCCCGTCCTACGAGCAGTACTTC.

The J gene is TRBJ2-1, the V gene TRBV29-1; D uncertain. V was cut by 7 bases and J by 8 bases, with 18 bases left in between. CDR1 and CDR2 (germline): SQVTM, ANQGSEA. This CDR3 has 13 residues. Here the CDR3 reads CSAAGRVTDEQFF. Written as DNA, the CDR3 is TGCAGCGCCGCCGGGCGCGTGACGGATGAGCAGTTCTTC.

This clonotype was detected ten times or more. The chain has TRBV15 and TRBJ2-1; D perhaps matches TRBD2 (6 bases). In germline, CDR1 is LNHNV, CDR2 YYDKDF (reference sequence). The CDR3 has 18 residues. V was shortened by 5 bases and J by 1 base, with 21 bases between the two germline ends. The CDR3 region has the DNA TGTGCCACCAGCGAGGCAGCAACTTTTAGCGGATCCTACAATGAGCAGTTCTTC. Its protein is CATSEAATFSGSYNEQFF.